This entry lists 22 T cell receptor beta chains sequenced from one sample in a study of CD8 T cells in ankylosing spondylitis. Broader study findings: Typical of ankylosing spondylitis blood, it appeared, was a TCR beta motif of several highly homologous variants.

TCRdb reprocessed the 5' RACE reads with MiXCR, giving one entry per CDR3 protein. This sample has about 540,000 distinct CDR3 sequences, with roughly 13% found just once. For these receptors, no antigen is known. The material sequenced was blood, either unsorted or a sorted T cell fraction (not recorded which). All receptors come from a male donor with ankylosing spondylitis.

The table lists this clonotype with a few counts. The rearrangement joins TRBV3-1 to TRBJ2-1; 9 bases agree with TRBD2. Germline V gives CDR1 LGHDT, CDR2 YNNKEL (reference sequence). V was clipped by 4 bases and J by 5 bases; unmatched bases: 9. The CDR3 contains 16 residues. CDR3 in DNA: TGTGCCAGCAGCCGTTCGTCTAGCGGGGCCCACAATGAGCAGTTCTTC. It yields the protein CASSRSSSGAHNEQFF.

This chain uses TRBV21-1 with TRBJ2-7; the table's TRBD1 call for D was not verified on the DNA. TRBV21-1 is assigned pseudogene status. The CDR3 has 14 residues. The CDR3 DNA reads TGTGCCAGCAGACTGACAGGGTCTCGCTGCGAGCAGTACGTC. Protein: CASRLTGSRCEQYV.

This clonotype was seen ten or more times. V usage is TRBV29-1 and J usage is TRBJ2-1; tentative D call: TRBD2 (5 bases). Germline CDR1 reads SQVTM; CDR2 reads ANQGSEA. The CDR3 consists of 11 residues. The germline V and J ends were trimmed by 3 bases and 12 bases, with 12 bases remaining between them. The CDR3 nucleotides read TGCAGCGTTGATCTAACCGCGGGGCAGTTCTTC. Encoded protein: CSVDLTAGQFF.

The chain carries TRBV12-3 or TRBV12-4 and TRBJ2-3; 10 bases line up with TRBD2. Trimming removed 3 bases from V and 1 base from J; junction bases left unmatched: 4. The CDR3 is 16 amino acids. The CDR3 coding sequence is TGTGCCAGCAGTTTCCCCGGGACTAGCGGCACAGATACGCAGTATTTT. Encoded protein: CASSFPGTSGTDTQYF.

The chain uses TRBV20-1 and TRBJ2-2, with D perhaps being TRBD1 or TRBD2 (5 bases each). The CDR3 sequence is 14 residues long. CDR1 and CDR2 (germline): DFQATT, SNEGSKA (reference sequence). V shed 3 bases and J shed 5 bases, with 13 bases lying between them. The CDR3 DNA reads as TGCAGTGCTAGGGGGGTAGGCGGAACCGGGGAGCTGTTTTTT. It codes for CSARGVGGTGELFF.

The chain carries TRBV10-2 and TRBJ2-3; 7 nucleotides agree with TRBD2. The V gene end was trimmed by 6 bases and the J gene end by 2 bases; junction bases not matched to a gene: 5. Germline-derived CDR1 and CDR2 are WSHSY and SAAADI. This CDR3 contains 14 residues. This CDR3 reads CASRASGTTDTQYF. In DNA form, the CDR3 reads TGCGCCAGCAGAGCTAGCGGCACCACAGATACGCAGTATTTT.

This chain uses TRBV5-6 with TRBJ1-1, with D tentatively TRBD1 (6 bases). The V gene lost 1 base and the J gene lost 2 bases, with 12 bases spanning the gap. The CDR3 spans 15 residues. CDR1 is SGHDT, CDR2 YYEEEE, per germline. Written as DNA, the CDR3 is TGTGCCAGCAGCTTGAGGGGGGCCGGTAACACTGAAGCTTTCTTT. Translating it yields CASSLRGAGNTEAFF.

This chain joins TRBV20-1 and TRBJ2-3; possibly TRBD2 for D (5 bases). Germline assignment: CDR1 DFQATT and CDR2 SNEGSKA (reference sequence). This CDR3 has 12 residues. CDR3 DNA: TGCAGCCCTGGACTGGGCACAGATACGCAGTATTTT. Its protein product is CSPGLGTDTQYF.

This clonotype occurred a few times. This chain connects TRBV11-2 to TRBJ1-2; D remains ambiguous. Germline V gene data show CDR1 as SGHAT and CDR2 as FQNNGV. Trimming took 0 bases from V and 4 from J, leaving 15 bases between them. The CDR3 has 16 amino acids. CDR3 sequence: CASSLDMAGFRYGYTF. The DNA for the CDR3 is TGTGCCAGCAGCTTAGATATGGCAGGTTTTCGCTATGGCTACACCTTC.

The rearrangement links TRBV20-1 to TRBJ1-2, with 9 bases that match TRBD1. In germline, CDR1 is DFQATT, CDR2 SNEGSKA (reference sequence). The CDR3 sequence is 10 residues long. The ends lost 6 bases at V and 14 bases at J; junction bases unmatched: 7. CDR3 DNA: TGCAGTGCGGCGGGGACAGGGCGGACCTTC. Its translation is CSAAGTGRTF.

This clonotype occurred many times. The chain links TRBV6-1 to TRBJ1-2; D is ambiguous. The CDR3 consists of 13 residues. V shed 11 bases and J shed 9 bases, with 22 bases lying between them. CDR1 is MNHNS, CDR2 SASEGT, per germline. CDR3 loop: CAGRPSGFDRYTF. The CDR3 nucleotides read TGTGCCGGTCGACCGTCGGGTTTCGATCGCTACACCTTC.

V gene TRBV7-9 combines with J gene TRBJ2-1, with a possible D match to TRBD1 (5 bases). V lost 8 bases and J lost 6, with 11 bases in between. The CDR3 length is 12 residues. Germline assignment: CDR1 SEHNR and CDR2 FQNEAQ (reference sequence). The CDR3 sequence: CASGQGSNEQFF. The CDR3 DNA sequence: TGTGCCAGCGGTCAGGGAAGCAATGAGCAGTTCTTC.

Remarks on this clonotype: The junction departs from the called germline gene at one end, perhaps through a read error. V and J are TRBV5-6 and TRBJ2-2; perhaps D is TRBD1 or TRBD2 (8 bases each). CDR1 is SGHDT and CDR2 is YYEEEE in the germline V gene. This CDR3 comprises 18 residues. The CDR3 is CAGSGSPRGPADTGELFF. The DNA of the CDR3 is TGTGCCGGCAGCGGGAGCCCCAGGGGGCCAGCTGACACCGGGGAGCTGTTTTTT. The full variable domain, in which reference TRBV5-6 and TRBJ2-2 provide the parts outside the CDR3, is DAGVTQSPTHLIKTRGQQVTLRCSPKSGHDTVSWYQQALGQGPQFIFQYYEEEERQRGNFPDRFSGHQFPNYSSELNVNALLLGDSALYLCAGSGSPRGPADTGELFFGEGSRLTVL.

The chain uses TRBV2 and TRBJ2-6, with D perhaps given as TRBD1 or TRBD2 (5 bases each). The CDR3 has 16 amino acids. Germline V gene lookup returns CDR1 SNHLY and CDR2 FYNNEI. V was shortened by 8 bases and J by 4 bases, with 18 bases between the two germline ends. The CDR3 loop reads CASRPAGATGANVLTF. In DNA form, the CDR3 reads TGTGCCAGCCGACCCGCCGGGGCAACAGGGGCCAACGTCCTGACTTTC.

J is TRBJ2-1 and V is TRBV5-1, with D perhaps matching TRBD1 or TRBD2 (5 bases each). The germline V gene has CDR1 SGHRS and CDR2 YFSETQ. CDR3 length: 11 amino acids. V was shortened by 0 bases and J by 13 bases, with 8 bases between the two germline ends. CDR3 nucleotides: TGCGCCAGCAGCTTGGGGGGGTTCCAGTTCTTC. Its translation is CASSLGGFQFF.

The gene calls are TRBV14 and TRBJ2-1, with 7 bases that match TRBD1. Unmatched junction bases numbered 13, after V lost 1 base and J lost 7 bases. This CDR3 has 17 residues. Germline V lookup: CDR1 SGHDN, CDR2 FVKESK. The CDR3 coding sequence is TGTGCCAGCAGCCAAGCACATAAATCGGGACAGCGGAATGAGCAGTTCTTC. Translating gives CASSQAHKSGQRNEQFF.

This clonotype has a handful of counts. The CDR3 spells CASSQGRGWSYGYTF. The CDR3 DNA reads as TGTGCCAGCAGCCAAGGGAGGGGCTGGAGCTATGGCTACACCTTC. J is TRBJ1-2 and V is TRBV14; possible D gene TRBD1, 5 bases. This CDR3 spans 15 amino acids. The V end was cut by 1 base, the J end by 4 bases, with 13 bases between. CDR1 SGHDN and CDR2 FVKESK come from the germline V gene.

The CDR3 nucleotides are TGTGCCAGCAGCTTGAGAACTGGCTACACCTTC. The encoded protein is CASSLRTGYTF. This chain uses TRBV5-6 with TRBJ1-2, with D hard to call. Germline V gene sequence: CDR1 SGHDT, CDR2 YYEEEE. This CDR3 has 11 residues. V was cut by 1 base and J by 7 bases, with 5 bases left in between. The full variable domain, with the rest looked up from reference TRBV5-6 and TRBJ1-2, is DAGVTQSPTHLIKTRGQQVTLRCSPKSGHDTVSWYQQALGQGPQFIFQYYEEEERQRGNFPDRFSGHQFPNYSSELNVNALLLGDSALYLCASSLRTGYTFGSGTRLTVV.

This chain connects TRBV15 to TRBJ2-1; D ambiguous. Trimming left V 3 bases short and J 0 bases short, with 12 bases between. The germline V gene has CDR1 LNHNV and CDR2 YYDKDF (reference sequence). The CDR3 is 16 amino acids. The CDR3 coding sequence is TGTGCCACCAGCAGTAATCCACGTCCCTCCTACAATGAGCAGTTCTTC. It specifies CATSSNPRPSYNEQFF.

This clonotype has at least ten counts. CDR3 amino acids: CASSPDTNTGELFF. CDR3 in DNA: TGCGCCAGCAGCCCGGACACGAACACCGGGGAGCTGTTTTTT. The V gene is TRBV5-1, the J gene TRBJ2-2; a possible D gene is TRBD1 (5 bases). Germline CDR1 reads SGHRS; CDR2 reads YFSETQ. The CDR3 runs 14 residues. Trimming took off 4 bases at V and 0 bases at J, with 7 bases between the two ends.

The rearrangement uses TRBV3-1 and TRBJ2-7; 10 nucleotides match TRBD2. The CDR3 length is 13 residues. Losses at the gene ends were 4 bases for V and 5 bases for J; bases not matched to a gene: 2. The germline V gene encodes CDR1 LGHDT and CDR2 YNNKEL (reference sequence). The CDR3 DNA sequence: TGTGCCAGCAGCCGGCTAGCGGGGGACGAGCAGTACTTC. As protein: CASSRLAGDEQYF.

This clonotype was picked up many times. This chain links TRBV6-5 with TRBJ2-2; the D gene is possibly TRBD1 (5 bases). The V and J ends lost 3 bases and 4 bases respectively, with 12 bases between them. This CDR3 has 15 amino acids. In germline, CDR1 is MNHEY, CDR2 SVGAGI. CDR3 amino acids: CASSYKGKGTGELFF. The CDR3 nucleotides are TGTGCCAGCAGTTATAAGGGGAAGGGCACCGGGGAGCTGTTTTTT.